This passage covers 9 T cell receptor beta chains from one sample sequenced in a study of Ad26.COV2.S vaccination and SARS-CoV-2 variants. Regarding treatment: 15 to 20 received Ad26.COV2.S at low or high dose, single or two shots; roughly five received placebo; per-sample allocation not given. Sample collection was performed on day 63 after the first vaccine or placebo injection. Libraries were prepared by immunoSEQ multiplex PCR; TCRdb keeps only in-frame clonotypes and omits some of them. The sample contains 300,000 to 500,000 clones, around 85% of which appear only once. Here the sequenced sample was peripheral blood, taken in a trial of Ad26.COV2.S vaccine versus placebo. These receptors were taken from a person aged 18-65 years who received the Ad26.COV2.S COVID-19 vaccine or a placebo.

This chain links TRBV7-9 with TRBJ2-1; D is undetermined. The germline CDR1 and CDR2 sequences are SEHNR and FQNEAQ (reference sequence). The CDR3 sequence is 16 residues long. Trimming took 5 bases from V and 7 from J, leaving 21 bases between them. DNA of the CDR3: TGTGCCAGCAGCCACCCCCCGAGAGATGTTCAGAATGAGCAGTTCTTC. Translation gives CASSHPPRDVQNEQFF.

The chain recombines TRBV6-4 with TRBJ1-1, with 8 bases matching TRBD1. This CDR3 spans 15 amino acids. Germline V gene sequence: CDR1 MRHNA, CDR2 SNTAGT. V trimming: 8 bases; J trimming: 4 bases; junction bases outside the gene matches: 12. The CDR3 DNA follows: TGTGCCAGCCGAAATACTGGACAGGGCGGCACTGAAGCTTTCTTT. Protein: CASRNTGQGGTEAFF.

DNA for the CDR3: TGTGCCAGCAGTTACGCGGGGAAACGCTACGAGCAGTACTTC. Its translation: CASSYAGKRYEQYF. This chain uses TRBV6-5 with TRBJ2-7, with D possibly TRBD2 on 6 matching bases. V lost 2 bases, J lost 3 bases, and 11 bases lay in between. The germline CDR1 and CDR2 sequences are MNHEY and SVGAGI. The CDR3 has 14 residues.

This sequence joins TRBV7-6 and TRBJ2-1; D may correspond to TRBD1 or TRBD2 (6 bases each). The V end lost 1 base, the J end lost 10 bases, and 11 bases lay between the germline ends. Germline V CDR1 and CDR2: SGHVS, FNYEAQ. The CDR3 is 13 residues long. The CDR3 here is CASSLEGGAEQFF. The CDR3 bases are TGTGCCAGCAGCTTAGAGGGGGGTGCGGAGCAGTTCTTC.

The chain carries TRBV6-5 and TRBJ1-2; TRBD1 matches at 9 bases. There are 15 residues in the CDR3. Losses at the gene ends were 7 bases for V and 3 bases for J; bases not matched to a gene: 9. Looked up from germline, CDR1 is MNHEY and CDR2 is SVGAGI. CDR3 loop: CASNEPGQGHYGYTF. The CDR3 nucleotides are TGTGCCAGCAACGAACCGGGACAGGGTCACTATGGCTACACCTTC.

The chain has TRBV11-2 and TRBJ1-1; a weak D match, TRBD1 (5 bases). Trimming took off 3 bases at V and 8 bases at J, with 7 bases between the two ends. This CDR3 is 11 amino acids long. Germline loops: CDR1 SGHAT, CDR2 FQNNGV. As DNA, the CDR3 is TGTGCCAGCAGCTTCCAGGGAGAAGCTTTCTTT. This gives the protein CASSFQGEAFF.

Only a few counts were recorded for this clone. Other DNA sequences in the same sample also yield this CDR3. The V gene is TRBV4-3, the J gene TRBJ2-3; D not resolved. Per the germline V gene, CDR1 is LGHNA and CDR2 is YSLEER. The CDR3 extends over 15 amino acids. V lost 0 bases, J lost 2 bases, and 9 bases lay in between. The CDR3 region is CASSQDYRNTDTQYF. For the CDR3, the DNA is TGCGCCAGCAGCCAAGATTACAGAAACACAGATACGCAGTATTTT.

CDR3 in amino acids: CASSLGQGPNYGYTF. The CDR3 DNA reads TGCGCCAGCAGCTTGGGTCAGGGGCCTAACTATGGCTACACCTTC. The genes are TRBV5-1 and TRBJ1-2, with D maybe TRBD1 (6 bases). There are 15 residues in the CDR3. Germline V gene sequence: CDR1 SGHRS, CDR2 YFSETQ. V was clipped by 0 bases and J by 0 bases, with 9 bases between them.

In nucleotides, the CDR3 is TGTGCCAGCAGTGAAGCGCGAGGAACTGAAGCTTTCTTT. Protein product: CASSEARGTEAFF. The chain combines TRBV6-1 with TRBJ1-1; D remains ambiguous. Germline loops: CDR1 MNHNS, CDR2 SASEGT. CDR3 length: 13 residues. V was pared by 0 bases and J by 5 bases, with 7 bases between.